This T cell receptor (beta chain) was captured by sequencing in a study of T cell changes during pregnancy in multiple sclerosis. This clone has only one observation. The data were produced by immunoSEQ multiplex PCR, yet TCRdb's version contains in-frame clones alone and is incomplete. The sample has tens of thousands of clones, approximately 92% seen once. CDR3 length: 20 amino acids. Germline CDR1 LGHNA, CDR2 YNFKEQ. V lost 3 bases and J lost 0; bases outside the gene matches: 14. The TCR sequence derives from a female donor with multiple sclerosis, enrolled in a pregnancy study. The chain couples TRBV4-2 to TRBJ2-7, with TRBD2 matching over 13 bases. The source material was peripheral blood, sampled in the first trimester of pregnancy. CDR3 sequence (DNA): TGTGCCAGCAGCCACGGGACTTCTGGACTAGCGGGGGCGACCTCCTACGAGCAGTACTTC. As protein: CASSHGTSGLAGATSYEQYF.